The rows below give T cell receptor beta chains drawn from one sample of a study of blood T cell repertoires in COVID-19. Using immunoSEQ multiplex PCR, the repertoire was profiled, and TCRdb retains in-frame clones only, with some absent. The profile shows some 67,000 clones, 87% of them singletons. The specimen was peripheral blood. The receptors come from a man in his fifties with active COVID-19. The CDR3 runs from the conserved cysteine through the conserved F or W. The D gene is left open where the match is weak. Only some rows state a clone size, as once, few, many or a class for expanded clones.

D gene | clone size | J gene | CDR3 length | V gene | CDR3 protein | CDR3 DNA
NA | NA | TRBJ2-3 | 15 | TRBV9 | CASSEASTSTDTQYF | TGTGCCAGCAGTGAAGCTAGCACCAGCACAGATACGCAGTATTTT
TRBD1 | NA | TRBJ1-1 | 14 | TRBV5-1 | CASSPDRGRTEAFF | TGCGCCAGCAGCCCAGACAGGGGGCGGACTGAAGCTTTCTTT
TRBD1 | NA | TRBJ1-2 | 14 | TRBV11-3 | CASSTGQGVDGYTF | TGTGCCAGCAGCACCGGACAGGGCGTAGATGGCTACACCTTC
NA | NA | TRBJ2-1 | 16 | TRBV28 | CASSLSGGYTYNEQFF | TGTGCCAGCAGCCTGAGCGGAGGATACACCTACAATGAGCAGTTCTTC
TRBD2 | many | TRBJ2-2 | 17 | TRBV5-1 | CASSVETSGRNTGELFF | TGCGCCAGCAGCGTTGAGACTAGCGGGAGAAACACCGGGGAGCTGTTTTTT
TRBD2 | NA | TRBJ2-2 | 15 | TRBV5-6 | CASSFLAGGAGELFF | TGTGCCAGCAGCTTTCTAGCGGGAGGGGCCGGGGAGCTGTTTTTT
NA | NA | TRBJ1-5 | 15 | TRBV30 | CAWSLSGVGNQPQHF | TGTGCCTGGAGTCTGTCAGGGGTCGGCAATCAGCCCCAGCATTTT
NA | NA | TRBJ1-4 | 13 | TRBV28 | CASSPGPGEKLFF | TGTGCCAGCAGCCCGGGCCCGGGGGAAAAACTGTTTTTT
NA | NA | TRBJ2-3 | 16 | TRBV21-1 | CARQDSSISSTDTQYF | TGTGCCAGACAGGACAGCTCCATCTCTAGCACAGATACGCAGTATTTT
NA | NA | TRBJ2-1 | 15 | TRBV6-5 | CASSYAYPGYNEQFF | TGTGCCAGCAGTTACGCGTACCCAGGGTACAATGAGCAGTTCTTC
TRBD1 | NA | TRBJ2-2 | 16 | TRBV5-4 | CASSSNLRGPTGELFF | TGTGCCAGCAGCTCGAACTTAAGGGGGCCCACCGGGGAGCTGTTTTTT
TRBD2 | NA | TRBJ2-3 | 16 | TRBV14 | CASSAGTMGRTDTQYF | TGTGCCAGCAGCGCCGGGACTATGGGCCGCACAGATACGCAGTATTTT
NA | NA | TRBJ2-7 | 16 | TRBV15 | CATSLEEGAGRDEQYF | TGTGCCACCAGTCTGGAAGAAGGGGCAGGGCGCGACGAGCAGTACTTC
NA | NA | TRBJ1-6 | 16 | TRBV7-2 | CASSLEGGGARSPLHF | TGTGCCAGCAGCTTAGAGGGGGGGGGTGCGCGGTCACCCCTCCACTTT
TRBD1 | NA | TRBJ2-3 | 15 | TRBV27 | CASRQDRDFTDTQYF | TGTGCCAGCAGGCAGGACAGGGACTTCACAGATACGCAGTATTTT
TRBD1 | NA | TRBJ1-4 | 18 | TRBV7-6 | CASSRTGTGGASYEKLFF | TGTGCCAGCAGCCGTACTGGGACAGGGGGCGCAAGTTATGAAAAACTGTTTTTT
TRBD2 | NA | TRBJ2-7 | 15 | TRBV6-2/TRBV6-3 | CASSRTSGRAGEQYF | TGTGCCAGCAGCCGAACTAGCGGGAGGGCTGGTGAGCAGTACTTC
NA | NA | TRBJ2-7 | 13 | TRBV30 | CAWSVSWGGEQYF | TGTGCCTGGAGTGTATCCTGGGGAGGCGAGCAGTACTTC
TRBD2 | NA | TRBJ2-1 | 15 | TRBV6-2/TRBV6-3 | CASSYRGLVVNEQFF | TGTGCCAGCAGTTATCGAGGACTAGTCGTCAATGAGCAGTTCTTC
TRBD2 | NA | TRBJ2-1 | 16 | TRBV6-5 | CASSYLGTSGPNEQFF | TGTGCCAGCAGTTACCTTGGGACTAGCGGCCCCAATGAGCAGTTCTTC
TRBD1 | NA | TRBJ2-1 | 15 | TRBV5-1 | CASTQDRAGSNEQFF | TGCGCCAGCACCCAGGACAGGGCAGGTTCGAATGAGCAGTTCTTC
TRBD1 | NA | TRBJ2-7 | 14 | TRBV4-3 | CASSQVYTGVEQYF | TGCGCCAGCAGCCAGGTCTATACAGGGGTCGAGCAGTACTTC
NA | NA | TRBJ1-4 | 13 | TRBV6-6 | CASSYYEVEKLFF | TGTGCCAGCAGTTACTATGAGGTTGAAAAACTGTTTTTT
NA | NA | TRBJ1-1 | 13 | TRBV9 | CASSLTMNTEAFF | TGTGCCAGCAGTCTTACAATGAACACTGAAGCTTTCTTT
TRBD2 | NA | TRBJ2-7 | 16 | TRBV27 | CASSLSASGRAGEQYF | TGTGCCAGCAGTTTATCGGCTAGCGGGAGGGCCGGCGAGCAGTACTTC
NA | NA | TRBJ2-7 | 15 | TRBV27 | CASSLLGRGAYEQYF | TGTGCCAGCAGTTTATTGGGTCGTGGGGCGTACGAGCAGTACTTC
TRBD2 | NA | TRBJ2-7 | 15 | TRBV7-6 | CASSLASGSTYEQYF | TGTGCCAGCAGCTTAGCTAGCGGGTCTACCTACGAGCAGTACTTC
NA | NA | TRBJ1-3 | 15 | TRBV19 | CASRTGGQARNTIYF | TGTGCCAGTAGAACCGGAGGGCAAGCAAGAAACACCATATATTTT
NA | NA | TRBJ1-5 | 14 | TRBV19 | CASTPTATLQPQHF | TGTGCCAGTACTCCGACTGCTACGCTTCAGCCCCAGCATTTT
NA | NA | TRBJ2-7 | 11 | TRBV6-2/TRBV6-3 | CASSYRDEQYF | TGTGCCAGCAGTTACCGTGACGAGCAGTACTTC
NA | NA | TRBJ1-1 | 13 | TRBV11-3 | CASSLAVNTEAFF | TGTGCCAGCAGCTTAGCAGTGAACACTGAAGCTTTCTTT
NA | NA | TRBJ2-2 | 16 | TRBV5-4 | CASSSANAGLTGELFF | TGTGCCAGCAGCTCAGCGAATGCGGGTCTGACCGGGGAGCTGTTTTTT
TRBD1 | few | TRBJ2-6 | 18 | TRBV19 | CASSSTGGVSSGANVLTF | TGTGCCAGTAGTTCGACAGGGGGGGTCAGCTCTGGGGCCAACGTCCTGACTTTC
NA | NA | TRBJ1-2 | 13 | TRBV6-5 | CASHFAGDYGYTF | TGTGCCAGCCACTTCGCGGGGGACTATGGCTACACCTTC
NA | NA | TRBJ2-7 | 12 | TRBV30 | CAWSRGREEQYF | TGTGCCTGGAGTAGGGGGAGGGAAGAGCAGTACTTC